The clone carrying this T cell receptor beta chain appeared a single time. The table came from immunoSEQ multiplex PCR; TCRdb's copy has only in-frame clones and leaves some out. The data show about 1.5 million clones, 95% to 99% seen once. V was trimmed by 0 bases and J by 6 bases, leaving 13 bases between them. This CDR3 is 14 amino acids long. Germline V gene lookup returns CDR1 SGHKS and CDR2 YYEKEE (reference sequence). This sample stems from a study of shared clonotypes between healthy human individuals. Turning to the study itself: Contributing individuals were two females and a few males aged 18 to 49.

This receptor was identified in a man aged 25-40 years in good health. This rearrangement joins TRBV5-5 to TRBJ2-7; D may be TRBD1 (6 bases). The sequencing sample was made of naive CD4+ T cells sorted from blood. Stated subset: CD45RA+ positively selected. The CDR3 reads CASSLAGAVGEQYF. The DNA for the CDR3 is TGTGCCAGCAGCTTGGCAGGGGCGGTGGGCGAGCAGTACTTC. Variable domain in full (rest from reference TRBV5-5 and TRBJ2-7): DAGVTQSPTHLIKTRGQQVTLRCSPISGHKSVSWYQQVLGQGPQFIFQYYEKEERGRGNFPDRFSARQFPNYSSELNVNALLLGDSALYLCASSLAGAVGEQYFGPGTRLTVT.